The rows below give T cell receptor beta chains drawn from one sample of a study of a mutant IDH1 vaccine in newly diagnosed glioma. Sequencing used immunoSEQ multiplex PCR; TCRdb keeps in-frame clones, though not all of them. The sample lists approximately 84,000 clones; 75% to 90% were seen once. These receptors' antigens are unknown. The specimen comprised PBMCs, sampled from a glioma patient whose treatment included an IDH1 peptide vaccine. The receptor set was obtained from a man between 35 and 55 years old with glioma. CDR3s include the opening cysteine and the closing phenylalanine or tryptophan. The D gene is left open where the match is weak. Clone size is not always given. Where it is, it says once, few, many or a class for expanded clones.

few	NA	TRBV19	TRBJ1-4	TGTGCCGCCTGGGGAGGGGCAACTAATGAAAAACTGTTTTTT	CAAWGGATNEKLFF
NA	NA	TRBV2	TRBJ2-1	TGTGCCAGCAGTGAATTAAGGCTATCGGGTGAGCAGTTCTTC	CASSELRLSGEQFF
NA	NA	TRBV19	TRBJ2-7	TGTGCCAGTAGTTCCCGACTCAACACCTACGAGCAGTACTTC	CASSSRLNTYEQYF
NA	NA	TRBV7-8	TRBJ2-3	TGTGCCAGCAGCCCAGCGGAGGCCACAGATACGCAGTATTTT	CASSPAEATDTQYF
NA	TRBD1	TRBV7-2	TRBJ2-7	TGTGCCAGCAGCGGACAGGGGTCCTTTCACGAGCAGTACTTC	CASSGQGSFHEQYF
NA	NA	TRBV5-1	TRBJ1-4	TGCGCCAGCAGCTTTCAGGGCGTCGAAAAACTGTTTTTT	CASSFQGVEKLFF
few	NA	TRBV19	TRBJ1-5	TGTGCCAGTAATCGGGGAATCAATCAGCCCCAGCATTTT	CASNRGINQPQHF
few	NA	TRBV7-2	TRBJ1-5	TGTGCCAGCAGCCTTTTAGGAGTCCCGACAGACTATCAGCCCCAGCATTTT	CASSLLGVPTDYQPQHF
few	NA	TRBV7-2	TRBJ1-4	TGTGCCAGCAGACCCCAGTCCAGCGCCGAAAAACTGTTTTTT	CASRPQSSAEKLFF
once	NA	TRBV5-1	TRBJ2-5	TGCGCCAGCAGCTTGGACAACAGGCGAGGAAAAGAGACCCAGTACTTC	CASSLDNRRGKETQYF
NA	NA	TRBV7-2	TRBJ1-1	TGTGCCAGCAGCTTAGCCCCTGGAGTCACTGAAGCTTTCTTT	CASSLAPGVTEAFF
NA	NA	TRBV4-3	TRBJ2-3	TGCGCCAGCAGCCAAGGCCAGGGAAATGAAGATACGCAGTATTTT	CASSQGQGNEDTQYF
few	NA	TRBV6-5	TRBJ2-7	TGTGCCAGTCAAAAGTCGGGCAAAGCCTACGAGCAGTACTTC	CASQKSGKAYEQYF
NA	NA	TRBV23-1	TRBJ1-2	TGCGCAACTAGGGTGGGGAGCTATGGCTACACCTTC	CATRVGSYGYTF